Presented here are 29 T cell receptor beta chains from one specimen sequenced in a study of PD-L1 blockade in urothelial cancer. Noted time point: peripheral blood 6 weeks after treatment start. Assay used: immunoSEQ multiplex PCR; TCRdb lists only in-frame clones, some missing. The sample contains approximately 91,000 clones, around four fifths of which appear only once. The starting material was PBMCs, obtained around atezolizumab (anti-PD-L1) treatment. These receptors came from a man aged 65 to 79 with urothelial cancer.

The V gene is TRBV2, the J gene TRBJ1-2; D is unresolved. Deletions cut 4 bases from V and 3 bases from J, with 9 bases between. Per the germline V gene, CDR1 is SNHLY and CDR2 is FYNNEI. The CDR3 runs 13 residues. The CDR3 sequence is CASSVQLYYGYTF. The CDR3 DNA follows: TGTGCCAGCAGTGTACAGCTCTACTATGGCTACACCTTC.

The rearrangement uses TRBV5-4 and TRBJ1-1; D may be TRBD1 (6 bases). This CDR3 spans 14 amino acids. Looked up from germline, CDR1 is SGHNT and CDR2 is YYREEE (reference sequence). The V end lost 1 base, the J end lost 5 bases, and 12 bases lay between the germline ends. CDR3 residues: CASSLSTGQTEAFF. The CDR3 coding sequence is TGTGCCAGCAGCTTGAGTACAGGGCAGACTGAAGCTTTCTTT.

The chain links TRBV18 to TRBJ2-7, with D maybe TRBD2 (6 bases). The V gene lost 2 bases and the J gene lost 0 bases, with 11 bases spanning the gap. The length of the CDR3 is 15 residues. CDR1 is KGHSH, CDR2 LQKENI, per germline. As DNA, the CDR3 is TGTGCCAGCTCACCAGGGACTGTGAGCTCCTACGAGCAGTACTTC. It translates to CASSPGTVSSYEQYF.

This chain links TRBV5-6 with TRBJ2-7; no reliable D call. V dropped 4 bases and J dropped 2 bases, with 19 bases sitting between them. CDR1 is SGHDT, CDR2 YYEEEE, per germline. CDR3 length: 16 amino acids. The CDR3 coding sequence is TGTGCCAGCAGCAAAGATCCTAGAGACGCAACCTACGAGCAGTACTTC. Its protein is CASSKDPRDATYEQYF.

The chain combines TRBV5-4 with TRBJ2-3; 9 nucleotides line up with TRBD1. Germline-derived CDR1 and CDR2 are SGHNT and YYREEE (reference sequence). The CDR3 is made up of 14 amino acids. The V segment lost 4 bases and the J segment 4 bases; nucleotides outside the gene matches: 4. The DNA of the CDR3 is TGTGCCAGCAGCAATGGACAGGGGCCAGATACGCAGTATTTT. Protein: CASSNGQGPDTQYF.

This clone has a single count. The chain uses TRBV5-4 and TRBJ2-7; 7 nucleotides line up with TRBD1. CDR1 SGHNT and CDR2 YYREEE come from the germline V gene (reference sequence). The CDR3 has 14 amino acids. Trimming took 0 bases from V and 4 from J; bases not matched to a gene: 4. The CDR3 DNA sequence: TGTGCCAGCAGCTTGGAGGGACAGTCATACGAGCAGTACTTC. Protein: CASSLEGQSYEQYF. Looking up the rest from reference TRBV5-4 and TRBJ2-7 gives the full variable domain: ETGVTQSPTHLIKTRGQQVTLRCSSQSGHNTVSWYQQALGQGPQFIFQYYREEENGRGNFPPRFSGLQFPNYSSELNVNALELDDSALYLCASSLEGQSYEQYFGPGTRLTVT.

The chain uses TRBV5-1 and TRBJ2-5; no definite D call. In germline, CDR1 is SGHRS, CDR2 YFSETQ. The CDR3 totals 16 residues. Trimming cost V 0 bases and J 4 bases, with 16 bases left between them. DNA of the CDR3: TGCGCCAGCAGCTTGGGAGGCGACCCATCGGCAGAGACCCAGTACTTC. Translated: CASSLGGDPSAETQYF.

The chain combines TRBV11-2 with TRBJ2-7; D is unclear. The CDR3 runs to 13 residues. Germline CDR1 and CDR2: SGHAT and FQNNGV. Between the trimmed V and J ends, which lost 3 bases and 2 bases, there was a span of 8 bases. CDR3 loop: CASSLGEAYEQYF. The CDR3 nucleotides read TGTGCCAGCAGCTTGGGCGAAGCCTACGAGCAGTACTTC. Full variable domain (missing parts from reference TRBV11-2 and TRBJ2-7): EAGVAQSPRYKIIEKRQSVAFWCNPISGHATLYWYQQILGQGPKLLIQFQNNGVVDDSQLPKDRFSAERLKGVDSTLKIQPAKLEDSAVYLCASSLGEAYEQYFGPGTRLTVT.

The CDR3 nucleotides are TGTGCCAGCAGCCCCGGGGGACCGGAGGTTGGTACGCAGTATTTT. This gives the protein CASSPGGPEVGTQYF. This rearrangement joins TRBV5-6 to TRBJ2-3; tentative D call: TRBD2 (6 bases). The CDR3 contains 15 residues. Deletions cut 4 bases from V and 8 bases from J, with 20 bases between. CDR1 and CDR2 from the germline V gene are SGHDT and YYEEEE.

The CDR3 here is CASSELSSGSVNEQFF. The CDR3 bases are TGTGCCAGCAGTGAATTAAGTAGCGGGAGCGTTAATGAGCAGTTCTTC. This chain joins TRBV25-1 and TRBJ2-1, with TRBD2 matching over 9 bases. V shed 1 base and J 7 bases; nucleotides not matched to a gene: 8. In germline, CDR1 is MGHDK, CDR2 SYGVNS. The CDR3 sequence is 16 residues long.

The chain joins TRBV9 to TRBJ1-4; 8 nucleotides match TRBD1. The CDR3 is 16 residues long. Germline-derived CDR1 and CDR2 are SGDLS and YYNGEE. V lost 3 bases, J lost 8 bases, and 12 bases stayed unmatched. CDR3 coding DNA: TGTGCCAGCAGCGCACGTATGGCAGGGGGCAGAGAAAAACTGTTTTTT. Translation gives CASSARMAGGREKLFF.

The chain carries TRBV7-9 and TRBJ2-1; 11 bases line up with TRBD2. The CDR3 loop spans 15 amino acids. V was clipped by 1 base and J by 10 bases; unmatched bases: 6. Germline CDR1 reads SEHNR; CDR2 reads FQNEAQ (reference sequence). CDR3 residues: CASSLGGTSGKEQFF. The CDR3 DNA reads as TGTGCCAGCAGCTTAGGGGGGACTAGCGGAAAGGAGCAGTTCTTC.

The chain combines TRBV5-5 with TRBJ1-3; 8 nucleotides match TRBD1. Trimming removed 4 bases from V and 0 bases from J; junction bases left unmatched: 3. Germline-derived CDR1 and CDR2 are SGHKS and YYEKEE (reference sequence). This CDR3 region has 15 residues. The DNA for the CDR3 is TGTGCCAGCAGCCTAGACAGGGGCTCTGGAAACACCATATATTTT. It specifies CASSLDRGSGNTIYF.

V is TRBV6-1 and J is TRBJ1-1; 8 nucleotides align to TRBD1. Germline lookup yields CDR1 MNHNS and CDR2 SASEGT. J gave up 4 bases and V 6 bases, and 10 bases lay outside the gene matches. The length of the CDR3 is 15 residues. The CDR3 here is CASRVSGGHSTEAFF. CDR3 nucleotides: TGTGCCAGCAGGGTTTCAGGGGGCCACAGCACTGAAGCTTTCTTT.

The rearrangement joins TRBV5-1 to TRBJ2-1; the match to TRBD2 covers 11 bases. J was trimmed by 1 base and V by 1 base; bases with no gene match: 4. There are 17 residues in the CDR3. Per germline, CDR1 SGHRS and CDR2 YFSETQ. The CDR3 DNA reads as TGCGCCAGCAGCTTGTCTAGCGGGGGGTTTTCCTACAATGAGCAGTTCTTC. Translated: CASSLSSGGFSYNEQFF. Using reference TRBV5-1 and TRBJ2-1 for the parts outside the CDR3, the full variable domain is KAGVTQTPRYLIKTRGQQVTLSCSPISGHRSVSWYQQTPGQGLQFLFEYFSETQRNKGNFPGRFSGRQFSNSRSEMNVSTLELGDSALYLCASSLSSGGFSYNEQFFGPGTRLTVL.

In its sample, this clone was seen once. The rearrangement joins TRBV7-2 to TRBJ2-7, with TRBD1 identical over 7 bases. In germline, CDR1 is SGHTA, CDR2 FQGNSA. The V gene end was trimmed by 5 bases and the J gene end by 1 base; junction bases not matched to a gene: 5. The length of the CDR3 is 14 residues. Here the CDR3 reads CASSANRGSYEQYF. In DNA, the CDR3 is TGTGCCAGCAGCGCTAACAGGGGATCCTACGAGCAGTACTTC.

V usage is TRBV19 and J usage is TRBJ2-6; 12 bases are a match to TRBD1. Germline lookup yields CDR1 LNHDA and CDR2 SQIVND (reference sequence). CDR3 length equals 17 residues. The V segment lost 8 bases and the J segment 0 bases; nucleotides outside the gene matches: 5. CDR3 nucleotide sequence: TGTGCCAGTTCCCGGGACAGGGGGCTCTCTGGGGCCAACGTCCTGACTTTC. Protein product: CASSRDRGLSGANVLTF.

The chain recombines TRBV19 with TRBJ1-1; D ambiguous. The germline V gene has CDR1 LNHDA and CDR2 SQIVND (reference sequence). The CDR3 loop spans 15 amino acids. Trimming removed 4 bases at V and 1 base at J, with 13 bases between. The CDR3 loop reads CASSTAAETNTEAFF. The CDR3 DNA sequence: TGTGCCAGTAGTACCGCGGCAGAAACGAACACTGAAGCTTTCTTT.

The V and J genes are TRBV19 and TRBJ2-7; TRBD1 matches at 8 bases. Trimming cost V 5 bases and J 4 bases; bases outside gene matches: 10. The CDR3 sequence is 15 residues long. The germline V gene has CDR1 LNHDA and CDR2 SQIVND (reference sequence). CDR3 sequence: CASSSGGTGRYEQYF. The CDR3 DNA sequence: TGTGCCAGTAGTTCAGGGGGGACAGGCCGTTACGAGCAGTACTTC.

The CDR3 is CASSLVGGAGREQFF. The CDR3 nucleotides read TGTGCCAGCAGCCTCGTAGGGGGGGCAGGCCGAGAGCAGTTCTTC. The gene calls are TRBV9 and TRBJ2-1; a possible D gene is TRBD2 (7 bases). V lost 4 bases to trimming and J lost 10 bases, with 21 bases between them. CDR3 length: 15 residues. Germline CDR1 and CDR2: SGDLS and YYNGEE.

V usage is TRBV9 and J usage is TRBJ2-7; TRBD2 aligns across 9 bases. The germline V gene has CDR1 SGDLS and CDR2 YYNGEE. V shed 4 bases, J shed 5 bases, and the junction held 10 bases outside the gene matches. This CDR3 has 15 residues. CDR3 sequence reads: CASSPSASGKHEQYF. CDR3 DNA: TGTGCCAGCAGCCCTTCCGCTAGCGGGAAACACGAGCAGTACTTC. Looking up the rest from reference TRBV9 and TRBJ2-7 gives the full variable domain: DSGVTQTPKHLITATGQRVTLRCSPRSGDLSVYWYQQSLDQGLQFLIQYYNGEERAKGNILERFSAQQFPDLHSELNLSSLELGDSALYFCASSPSASGKHEQYFGPGTRLTVT.

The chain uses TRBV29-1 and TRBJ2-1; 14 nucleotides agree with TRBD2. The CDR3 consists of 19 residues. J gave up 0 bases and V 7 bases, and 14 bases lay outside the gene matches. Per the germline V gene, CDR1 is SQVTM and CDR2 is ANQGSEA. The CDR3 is CSGKRQGLAGASSYNEQFF. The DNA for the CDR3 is TGCAGCGGTAAACGGCAGGGACTAGCGGGAGCCAGCTCCTACAATGAGCAGTTCTTC.

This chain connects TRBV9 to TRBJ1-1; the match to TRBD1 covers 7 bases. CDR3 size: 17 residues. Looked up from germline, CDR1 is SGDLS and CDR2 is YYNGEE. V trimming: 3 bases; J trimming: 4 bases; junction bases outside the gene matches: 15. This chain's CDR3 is CASSEGLGGGQSTEAFF. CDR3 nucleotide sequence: TGTGCCAGCAGCGAGGGGTTAGGGGGCGGACAGTCCACTGAAGCTTTCTTT.

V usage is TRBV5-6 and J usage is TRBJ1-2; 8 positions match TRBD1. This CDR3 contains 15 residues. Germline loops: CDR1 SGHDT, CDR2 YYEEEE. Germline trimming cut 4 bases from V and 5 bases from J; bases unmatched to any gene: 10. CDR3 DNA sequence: TGTGCCAGCAGCCCTGGGGCCCGGACAGGGTATGGCTACACCTTC. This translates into CASSPGARTGYGYTF.

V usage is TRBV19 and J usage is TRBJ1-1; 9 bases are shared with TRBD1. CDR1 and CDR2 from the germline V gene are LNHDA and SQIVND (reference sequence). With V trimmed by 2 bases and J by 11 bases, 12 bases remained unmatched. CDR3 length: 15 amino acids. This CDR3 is CASSIRQGEVWQAFF. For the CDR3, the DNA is TGTGCCAGTAGTATACGACAGGGGGAAGTTTGGCAGGCTTTCTTT.

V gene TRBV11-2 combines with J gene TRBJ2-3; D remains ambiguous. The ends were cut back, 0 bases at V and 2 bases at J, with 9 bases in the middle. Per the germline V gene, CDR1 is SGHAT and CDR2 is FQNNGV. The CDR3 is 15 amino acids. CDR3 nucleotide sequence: TGTGCCAGCAGCTTAGAGTCTTTCCTCACAGATACGCAGTATTTT. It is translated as CASSLESFLTDTQYF.

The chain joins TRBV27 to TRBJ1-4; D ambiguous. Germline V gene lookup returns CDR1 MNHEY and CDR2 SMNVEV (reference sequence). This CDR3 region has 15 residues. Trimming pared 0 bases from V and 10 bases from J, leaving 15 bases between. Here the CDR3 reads CASSLSSGAAGKLFF. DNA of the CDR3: TGTGCCAGCAGTTTATCCTCCGGAGCCGCCGGAAAACTGTTTTTT.

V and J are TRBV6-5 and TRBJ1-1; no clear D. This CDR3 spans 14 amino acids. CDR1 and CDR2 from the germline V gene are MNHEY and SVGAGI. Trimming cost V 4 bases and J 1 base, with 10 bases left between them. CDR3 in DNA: TGTGCCAGCAGTTCACTGCCCGGGAACACTGAAGCTTTCTTT. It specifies CASSSLPGNTEAFF.

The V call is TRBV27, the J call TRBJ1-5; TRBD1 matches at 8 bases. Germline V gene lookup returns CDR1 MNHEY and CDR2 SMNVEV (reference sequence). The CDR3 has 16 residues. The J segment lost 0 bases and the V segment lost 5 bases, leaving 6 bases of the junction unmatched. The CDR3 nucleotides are TGTGCCAGCAGTCCCTCGACAGGGGATAGCAATCAGCCCCAGCATTTT. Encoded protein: CASSPSTGDSNQPQHF.